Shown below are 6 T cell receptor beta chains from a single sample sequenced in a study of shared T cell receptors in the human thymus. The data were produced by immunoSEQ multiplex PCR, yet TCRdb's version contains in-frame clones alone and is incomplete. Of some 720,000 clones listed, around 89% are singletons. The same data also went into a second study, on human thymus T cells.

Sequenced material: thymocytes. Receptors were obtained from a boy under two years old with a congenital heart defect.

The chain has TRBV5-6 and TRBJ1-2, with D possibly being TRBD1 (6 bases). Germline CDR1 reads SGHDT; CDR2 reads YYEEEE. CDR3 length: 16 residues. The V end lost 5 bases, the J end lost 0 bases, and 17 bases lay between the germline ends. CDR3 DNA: TGTGCCAGCAGAAACGGACAGTTTCATGCTAACTATGGCTACACCTTC. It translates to CASRNGQFHANYGYTF. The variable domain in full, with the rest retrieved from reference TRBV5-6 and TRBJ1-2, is DAGVTQSPTHLIKTRGQQVTLRCSPKSGHDTVSWYQQALGQGPQFIFQYYEEEERQRGNFPDRFSGHQFPNYSSELNVNALLLGDSALYLCASRNGQFHANYGYTFGSGTRLTVV.

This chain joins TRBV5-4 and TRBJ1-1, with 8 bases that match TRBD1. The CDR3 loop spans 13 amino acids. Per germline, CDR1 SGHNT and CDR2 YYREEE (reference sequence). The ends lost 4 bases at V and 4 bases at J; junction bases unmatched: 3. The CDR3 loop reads CASSGRGPTEAFF. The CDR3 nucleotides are TGTGCCAGCAGCGGCAGGGGGCCCACTGAAGCTTTCTTT.

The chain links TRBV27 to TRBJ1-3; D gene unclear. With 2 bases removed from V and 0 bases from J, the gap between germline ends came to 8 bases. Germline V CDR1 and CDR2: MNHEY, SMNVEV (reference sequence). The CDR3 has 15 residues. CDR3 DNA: TGTGCCAGCAGTTTACGACATGACTCTGGAAACACCATATATTTT. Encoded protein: CASSLRHDSGNTIYF.

In DNA form, the CDR3 reads TGTGCCAGCGGCTCTAACTATGGCTACACCTTC. Protein sequence: CASGSNYGYTF. This chain uses TRBV10-3 with TRBJ1-2; no clear D. V was clipped by 10 bases and J by 0 bases, with 6 bases between them. This CDR3 has 11 residues. Germline CDR1 is ENHRY and CDR2 is SYGVKD.

The chain's CDR3 is CASSLGARGPNTGELFF. Here the CDR3 DNA reads TGTGCCAGCAGCTTAGGGGCCAGGGGTCCCAACACCGGGGAGCTGTTTTTT. This sequence joins TRBV7-4 and TRBJ2-2, with a tentative D call TRBD1 (6 bases). The germline V gene encodes CDR1 SGHVT and CDR2 SQSDAQ. The CDR3 runs to 17 residues. The germline V and J ends were trimmed by 1 base and 2 bases, with 14 bases remaining between them.

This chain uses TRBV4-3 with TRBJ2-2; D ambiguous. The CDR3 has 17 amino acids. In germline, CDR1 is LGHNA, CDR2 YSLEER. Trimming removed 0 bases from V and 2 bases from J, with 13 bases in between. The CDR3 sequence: CASSQDHRNQNTGELFF. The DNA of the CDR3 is TGCGCCAGCAGCCAAGATCATAGAAACCAAAACACCGGGGAGCTGTTTTTT.